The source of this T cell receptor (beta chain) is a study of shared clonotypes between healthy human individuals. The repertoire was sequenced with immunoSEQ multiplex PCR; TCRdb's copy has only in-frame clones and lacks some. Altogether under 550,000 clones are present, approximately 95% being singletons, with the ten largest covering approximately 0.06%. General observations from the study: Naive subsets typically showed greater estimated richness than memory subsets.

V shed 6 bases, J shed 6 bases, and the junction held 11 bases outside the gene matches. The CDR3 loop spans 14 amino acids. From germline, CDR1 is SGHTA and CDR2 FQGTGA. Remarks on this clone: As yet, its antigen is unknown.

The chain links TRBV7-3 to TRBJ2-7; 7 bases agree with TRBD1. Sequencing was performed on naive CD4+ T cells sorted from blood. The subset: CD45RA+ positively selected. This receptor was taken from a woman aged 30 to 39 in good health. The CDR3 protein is CASSPTGNLREQYF. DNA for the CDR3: TGTGCCAGCAGTCCGACAGGGAACCTCCGCGAGCAGTACTTC.